This entry lists 20 T cell receptor beta chains sequenced from one sample in a study of T cells in Graves' hyperthyroidism and ophthalmopathy (dated by TCRdb to the late 2010s). The library was generated by multiplex PCR. The reads were generated on an Illumina HiSeq 2000. TCR beta CDR3 regions were amplified from RNA transcripts. A first-round RT-PCR of the TCR CDR3 used the HTBI primer set with the Qiagen OneStep RT-PCR kit. In-frame beta chains were kept once TCRdb had trimmed the public reads at Q25 with fastp and called clones with MiXCR. Rows with one shared CDR3 protein collapse into an entry with the most common genes and DNA. The sample table shows just over 550,000 distinct CDR3 sequences, and under 60% are seen once. The top ten clonotypes cover about 7.9% of the sample. Sequenced sample: peripheral blood or thyroid tissue (not recorded which). These receptors were taken from a woman under 30 with Graves' hyperthyroidism. Donor details come from another sample of the same person, matched by shared clones.

V usage is TRBV4-2 and J usage is TRBJ2-7, with D tentatively TRBD1 or TRBD2 (5 bases each). V lost 1 base to trimming and J lost 0 bases, with 10 bases between them. The CDR3 is made up of 15 amino acids. The germline V gene encodes CDR1 LGHNA and CDR2 YNFKEQ. The CDR3 DNA sequence: TGTGCCAGCAGCCAAGGGGACGGGCACTCCTACGAGCAGTACTTC. Protein: CASSQGDGHSYEQYF.

This rearrangement joins TRBV10-3 to TRBJ2-7; TRBD1 or TRBD2 may be the D gene (5 bases each). Germline V gene sequence: CDR1 ENHRY, CDR2 SYGVKD. V was clipped by 10 bases and J by 3 bases, with 19 bases between them. The CDR3 is 14 residues long. The chain's CDR3 is CASSHGTTHYEQYF. CDR3 nucleotide sequence: TGTGCCAGCAGCCACGGGACCACACACTACGAGCAGTACTTC.

This clonotype was observed many times. In DNA form, the CDR3 reads TGTGCCAGTTCAGGATTAGCGGGAGTCGAGCAGTACTTC. Translated, it gives CASSGLAGVEQYF. The gene calls are TRBV6-5 and TRBJ2-7; 9 bases line up with TRBD2. The CDR3 has 13 residues. Germline lookup yields CDR1 MNHEY and CDR2 SVGAGI. J gave up 6 bases and V 9 bases, and 9 bases lay outside the gene matches.

To note about this clonotype: One end of the junction fails to match germline, which may point to a read error. The chain joins TRBV7-3 to TRBJ2-5, with 11 bases matching TRBD1. CDR1 SGHTA and CDR2 FQGTGA come from the germline V gene. The CDR3 consists of 14 residues. In DNA form, the CDR3 reads TGTGCCAGCGGCTTAAGGGGACAGGGGGGCACCCAGTACTTC. As protein: CASGLRGQGGTQYF. The variable domain in full, completed from reference TRBV7-3 and TRBJ2-5, reads GAGVSQTPSNKVTEKGKYVELRCDPISGHTALYWYRQSLGQGPEFLIYFQGTGAADDSGLPNDRFFAVRPEGSVSTLKIQRTERGDSAVYLCASGLRGQGGTQYFGPGTRLLVL.

Concerning this clonotype itself: A much larger clone differs from this one at a single base, so this may be a read error. The chain is built from TRBV29-1 and TRBJ2-2; D is undetermined. The V and J ends lost 8 bases and 3 bases respectively, with 10 bases between them. The CDR3 loop spans 12 amino acids. Per germline, CDR1 SQVTM and CDR2 ANQGSEA. The CDR3 DNA sequence: TGCAGCTTCGTTGGACACACCGGGGAGCTGTTTTTT. This codes for CSFVGHTGELFF.

In regard to this clonotype: At one of its ends the junction is not consistent with the germline gene, which may arise from a read error. The V and J genes are TRBV7-2 and TRBJ2-7; no clear D gene. The CDR3 spans 15 residues. CDR1 and CDR2 (germline): SGHTA, FQGNSA. The CDR3 region has the DNA TGCGCCAGCAGCCAAGAAGGGAATAGTGGGTACGAGCAGTACTTC. Protein sequence: CASSQEGNSGYEQYF.

This clonotype appeared a few times. This chain connects TRBV11-2 to TRBJ2-7; no clear D gene. The CDR3 totals 12 residues. V was cut by 5 bases and J by 7 bases, with 12 bases left in between. Germline CDR1 SGHAT, CDR2 FQNNGV. This CDR3 reads CASSDDHREQYF. The DNA for the CDR3 is TGTGCCAGCAGCGACGACCACCGGGAGCAGTACTTC.

This clonotype was seen a few times. V usage is TRBV3-1 and J usage is TRBJ1-5; D not resolved. The CDR3 runs to 14 residues. Trimming took 3 bases from V and 3 from J, leaving 9 bases between them. The germline V gene encodes CDR1 LGHDT and CDR2 YNNKEL (reference sequence). CDR3 nucleotides: TGTGCCAGCAGCCACAGCCCCATCAATCAGCCCCAGCATTTT. Translated, it gives CASSHSPINQPQHF.

The chain joins TRBV7-2 to TRBJ2-2; D gene uncertain. CDR1 and CDR2 from the germline V gene are SGHTA and FQGNSA. The CDR3 sequence is 15 residues long. The V and J ends lost 5 bases and 2 bases respectively, with 12 bases between them. The chain's CDR3 is CASSHGGRNTGELFF. As DNA, the CDR3 is TGTGCCAGCAGCCACGGTGGTAGAAACACCGGGGAGCTGTTTTTT.

This clonotype has a count of ten or more. The genes are TRBV24-1 and TRBJ1-5, with D perhaps matching TRBD1 (6 bases). Trimming took 4 bases from V and 2 from J, leaving 8 bases between them. The germline gives CDR1 KGHDR, CDR2 SFDVKD. This CDR3 is built from 14 residues. In DNA, the CDR3 is TGTGCCACCAGTGAACCAGGGGGCAATCAGCCCCAGCATTTT. Its protein product is CATSEPGGNQPQHF.

CDR3 amino acids: CASSYVAGYSGNTIYF. DNA for the CDR3: TGTGCCAGCAGTTACGTCGCCGGCTACTCTGGAAACACCATATATTTT. The chain uses TRBV6-2 or TRBV6-3 and TRBJ1-3; D is ambiguous. V was cut by 2 bases and J by 0 bases, with 11 bases left in between. The CDR3 is 16 residues long. CDR1 is MNHEY, CDR2 SVGEGT, per germline.

The genes are TRBV6-6 and TRBJ2-5; D perhaps matches TRBD2 (5 bases). The CDR3 is 12 residues long. V dropped 7 bases and J dropped 14 bases, with 20 bases sitting between them. Per the germline V gene, CDR1 is MNHNY and CDR2 is SVGAGI (reference sequence). The CDR3 DNA sequence: TGTGCCAGCACCACGGGGTCACGCGCTATATACTTC. Its translation is CASTTGSRAIYF.

V and J are TRBV10-3 and TRBJ2-5; a possible D gene is TRBD2 (5 bases). Germline lookup yields CDR1 ENHRY and CDR2 SYGVKD. The ends were cut back, 4 bases at V and 2 bases at J, with 11 bases in the middle. CDR3 length equals 14 residues. The CDR3 here is CAISARGIQETQYF. The DNA for the CDR3 is TGTGCCATCAGTGCCCGAGGGATTCAAGAGACCCAGTACTTC.

CDR3 bases: TGCAGGTCTGGGGCGTCCTACGAGCAGTACTTC. Encoded protein: CRSGASYEQYF. The rearrangement joins TRBV29-1 to TRBJ2-7; D is perhaps TRBD1 (5 bases). The CDR3 totals 11 residues. Germline CDR1 reads SQVTM; CDR2 reads ANQGSEA.

This clonotype was picked up many times. This chain uses TRBV12-3 or TRBV12-4 with TRBJ1-5; no reliable D call. The CDR3 is 13 residues long. V dropped 5 bases and J dropped 5 bases, with 10 bases sitting between them. The CDR3 nucleotides are TGTGCCAGCAGTACCCACACGGATCAGCCCCAGCATTTT. It specifies CASSTHTDQPQHF.

J is TRBJ2-7 and V is TRBV7-9; possibly TRBD1 for D (7 bases). Germline-derived CDR1 and CDR2 are SEHNR and FQNEAQ (reference sequence). The CDR3 is made up of 15 amino acids. V lost 1 base and J 4 bases, leaving 14 bases between the germline ends. The CDR3 loop reads CASSLEAGGIYEQYF. The CDR3, as DNA: TGTGCCAGCAGCTTAGAGGCAGGGGGGATTTACGAGCAGTACTTC.

The chain is built from TRBV10-3 and TRBJ2-7; 11 bases align to TRBD1. Germline CDR1 is ENHRY and CDR2 is SYGVKD. After removal of 3 bases from V and 2 bases from J, the junction contained 6 bases not matched to a gene. This CDR3 has 16 amino acids. This CDR3 reads CAISESGQGVTYEQYF. DNA of the CDR3: TGTGCCATCAGTGAATCGGGACAGGGGGTGACCTACGAGCAGTACTTC.

The V gene is TRBV9, the J gene TRBJ2-5; TRBD2 is a possible D gene (5 bases). V was cut by 3 bases and J by 2 bases, with 11 bases left in between. This CDR3 is built from 14 residues. Germline values: CDR1 SGDLS, CDR2 YYNGEE. The DNA for the CDR3 is TGTGCCAGCAGCGGCCCCGGGGTACAAGAGACCCAGTACTTC. It encodes CASSGPGVQETQYF.

This clonotype showed up many times. The V gene is TRBV20-1, the J gene TRBJ1-2; D not certain. The germline CDR1 and CDR2 sequences are DFQATT and SNEGSKA (reference sequence). CDR3 length: 12 residues. V shed 5 bases and J shed 4 bases, with 11 bases lying between them. CDR3 nucleotide sequence: TGCAGTGCTTACAGCACCTCCTATGGCTACACCTTC. As protein: CSAYSTSYGYTF.

The chain joins TRBV6-4 to TRBJ2-2, with 9 bases aligning to TRBD2. V lost 11 bases to trimming and J lost 4 bases; unmatched junction nucleotides: 5. The CDR3 runs 13 residues. Germline V CDR1 and CDR2: MRHNA, SNTAGT. The CDR3 nucleotides read TGTGCCCCGGGACTAGCAGGCACCGGGGAGCTGTTTTTT. Protein product: CAPGLAGTGELFF.